This T cell receptor (beta chain) derives from a study of control samples from healthy donors and cancer patients. Only in-frame clones appear in the TCRdb table, and some are missing; sequencing was by immunoSEQ multiplex PCR. The sample has some 120,000 clones; over 75% are singletons. With 2 bases removed from V and 9 bases from J, the gap between germline ends came to 12 bases. This CDR3 has 14 residues. The germline V gene has CDR1 SGHDT and CDR2 YYEEEE. The clonotype originates from a woman in her 50s with colorectal cancer. Sequences were obtained from PBMCs. V gene TRBV5-6 combines with J gene TRBJ1-6; tentative D call: TRBD1 (6 bases). The chain's CDR3 is CASSFLDRASPLHF. Written as DNA, the CDR3 is TGTGCCAGCAGCTTTCTGGACAGAGCTTCACCCCTCCACTTT.